The 28 T cell receptor beta chains given below trace back to one sample, sequenced in a study of blood T cell repertoires in COVID-19. Profiling relied on immunoSEQ multiplex PCR, and the TCRdb table lists in-frame clones only, not all of them. This sample has roughly 80,000 clones, with approximately 83% found just once. Material for sequencing was peripheral blood. These receptors were obtained from a human donor in a cohort sampled during active COVID-19.

V gene TRBV27 combines with J gene TRBJ2-7; 7 bases are shared with TRBD1. This CDR3 has 15 residues. The V gene's germline CDR1 is MNHEY and CDR2 SMNVEV (reference sequence). J gave up 3 bases and V 3 bases, and 8 bases lay outside the gene matches. The CDR3 coding sequence is TGTGCCAGCAGTTTGCGGCGGACAGGTGGCTACGAGCAGTACTTC. It codes for CASSLRRTGGYEQYF.

Regarding this clone: A read error may account for a junction end that differs from germline. For the CDR3, the DNA is TGTGCCAGCAGGTGGGGGGGGCGGTGTACCTTT. It translates to CASRWGGRCTF. The gene calls are TRBV2 and TRBJ1-1; a possible D gene is TRBD1 (6 bases). The CDR3 consists of 11 residues. Germline CDR1 reads SNHLY; CDR2 reads FYNNEI. The whole variable domain, remainder taken from reference TRBV2 and TRBJ1-1, is EPEVTQTPSHQVTQMGQEVILRCVPISNHLYFYWYRQILGQKVEFLVSFYNNEISEKSEIFDDQFSVERPDGSNFTLKIRSTKLEDSAMYFCASRWGGRCTFGQGTRLTVV.

The genes are TRBV3-1 (or the pseudogene TRBV3-2) and TRBJ1-3, with D unresolved. The ends were cut back, 1 base at V and 4 bases at J, with 5 bases in the middle. The germline gives CDR1 LGHDT, CDR2 YNNKEL (reference sequence). The CDR3 is 13 amino acids. CDR3 DNA: TGTGCCAGCAGCCAAGTGTCGGGAAACACCATATATTTT. It encodes CASSQVSGNTIYF.

This clone was seen more than once but under ten times. As DNA, the CDR3 is TGTGCCAGCAGCTTAGCGGGAGCCTACGAGCAGTACTTC. Its protein product is CASSLAGAYEQYF. The V call is TRBV7-8, the J call TRBJ2-7; TRBD2 might be the D (5 bases). Germline V CDR1 and CDR2: SGHVS, FQNEAQ. V shed 0 bases and J shed 2 bases, with 5 bases lying between them. This CDR3 contains 13 residues.

The DNA of the CDR3 is TGTGCCAGCAGGGATGGACAGGGAGGGGAGTACGAGCAGTACTTC. Its protein is CASRDGQGGEYEQYF. V and J are TRBV7-8 and TRBJ2-7; D is perhaps TRBD1 (8 bases). Trimming removed 6 bases from V and 4 bases from J, with 19 bases in between. Germline V gene lookup returns CDR1 SGHVS and CDR2 FQNEAQ. The CDR3 has 15 residues.

This chain connects TRBV7-9 to TRBJ1-5, with 9 bases matching TRBD1. Germline-derived CDR1 and CDR2 are SEHNR and FQNEAQ (reference sequence). The CDR3 extends over 18 amino acids. V shed 4 bases and J 2 bases; nucleotides not matched to a gene: 12. CDR3 sequence: CASSSSGTGSLGNQPQHF. The CDR3 nucleotides are TGTGCCAGCAGCTCCTCCGGGACAGGGAGTCTCGGCAATCAGCCCCAGCATTTT.

This chain joins TRBV28 and TRBJ2-7; weak D call: TRBD1 (6 bases). The CDR3 loop spans 12 amino acids. Between the trimmed V and J ends, which lost 10 bases and 2 bases, there was a span of 12 bases. The germline V gene encodes CDR1 MDHEN and CDR2 SYDVKM. CDR3: CATQGSAYEQYF. CDR3 nucleotides: TGTGCCACCCAGGGGTCGGCCTACGAGCAGTACTTC.

V is TRBV18 and J is TRBJ2-5; 8 bases align to TRBD1. There are 14 residues in the CDR3. The germline gives CDR1 KGHSH, CDR2 LQKENI. J was trimmed by 4 bases and V by 0 bases; bases with no gene match: 1. The CDR3 loop reads CASSPPDRVETQYF. CDR3 nucleotides: TGTGCCAGCTCACCACCGGACAGGGTAGAGACCCAGTACTTC.

This clone came up a few times. This chain uses TRBV14 with TRBJ2-3; 8 bases align to TRBD1. The CDR3 spans 15 residues. V shed 3 bases, J shed 4 bases, and the junction held 6 bases outside the gene matches. Germline V gene lookup returns CDR1 SGHDN and CDR2 FVKESK. CDR3 bases: TGTGCCAGCAGCCAGAGGACAGGGAAGGCAGATACGCAGTATTTT. Its translation is CASSQRTGKADTQYF.

The CDR3 DNA follows: TGTGCCAGCTCACCAGGGCAAAGGGGAGAGACCCAGTACTTC. Protein product: CASSPGQRGETQYF. The chain uses TRBV18 and TRBJ2-5; D might be TRBD1 (5 bases). V shed 2 bases and J shed 4 bases, with 11 bases lying between them. The germline V gene encodes CDR1 KGHSH and CDR2 LQKENI. CDR3 length: 14 residues.

The chain has TRBV5-6 and TRBJ1-5; D is unclear. The CDR3 sequence is 12 residues long. Germline assignment: CDR1 SGHDT and CDR2 YYEEEE. Deletions cut 4 bases from V and 7 bases from J, with 9 bases between. In DNA, the CDR3 is TGTGCCAGCAGCAAGTTAGCGCAGCCCCAGCATTTT. Protein: CASSKLAQPQHF.

The rearrangement links TRBV5-1 to TRBJ2-1; the match to TRBD1 covers 8 bases. Trimming cost V 4 bases and J 5 bases; bases outside gene matches: 5. The CDR3 is made up of 14 amino acids. Looked up from germline, CDR1 is SGHRS and CDR2 is YFSETQ. CDR3 DNA sequence: TGCGCCAGCAGCAGGACAGGGCAGGACAATGAGCAGTTCTTC. Translation: CASSRTGQDNEQFF.

The V gene is TRBV10-1, the J gene TRBJ2-3; D is possibly TRBD1 (5 bases). Deletions cut 5 bases from V and 2 bases from J, with 14 bases between. The CDR3 spans 15 residues. CDR1 and CDR2 from the germline V gene are WNHNN and SYGVQD (reference sequence). CDR3 protein: CASSKLDIVTDTQYF. The DNA for the CDR3 is TGCGCCAGCAGTAAATTGGACATCGTCACAGATACGCAGTATTTT.

V is TRBV5-4 and J is TRBJ2-3; a possible D gene is TRBD1 (6 bases). Germline CDR1 SGHNT, CDR2 YYREEE (reference sequence). V was trimmed by 4 bases and J by 2 bases, leaving 14 bases between them. This CDR3 region has 15 residues. CDR3 loop: CASSTGHGITDTQYF. The CDR3 DNA reads as TGTGCCAGCAGCACGGGACACGGAATCACAGATACGCAGTATTTT.

The rearrangement joins TRBV28 to TRBJ1-6; D not resolved. CDR1 is MDHEN and CDR2 is SYDVKM in the germline V gene. V lost 5 bases, J lost 0 bases, and 8 bases lay in between. CDR3 size: 15 residues. The CDR3 nucleotides are TGTGCCAGCAGTCAACAGAGCTCCTATAATTCACCCCTCCACTTT. As protein: CASSQQSSYNSPLHF.

This chain links TRBV3-1 (or the pseudogene TRBV3-2) with TRBJ2-2; D remains ambiguous. V lost 1 base, J lost 5 bases, and 5 bases lay in between. Germline V lookup: CDR1 LGHDT, CDR2 YNNKEL (reference sequence). This CDR3 is 13 amino acids long. CDR3 sequence (DNA): TGTGCCAGCAGCCAAGCTCCTACCGGGGAGCTGTTTTTT. It yields the protein CASSQAPTGELFF.

This chain connects TRBV6-5 to TRBJ2-3; no clear D gene. Germline CDR1 is MNHEY and CDR2 is SVGAGI. The CDR3 runs to 14 residues. Trimming left V 6 bases short and J 1 base short, with 11 bases between. The CDR3 DNA reads as TGTGCCAGCAGGCGTCTAGAAGGCACAGATACGCAGTATTTT. This sequence encodes CASRRLEGTDTQYF.

This chain joins TRBV6-6 and TRBJ2-6; tentatively, D is TRBD1 (6 bases). V was cut by 5 bases and J by 4 bases, with 18 bases left in between. This CDR3 is built from 17 residues. CDR1 is MNHNY and CDR2 is SVGAGI in the germline V gene (reference sequence). The CDR3 coding sequence is TGTGCCAGCAGTCGCCGAATGACAGGTCTCGGGGCCAACGTCCTGACTTTC. This codes for CASSRRMTGLGANVLTF.

This chain connects TRBV28 to TRBJ2-1; D not certain. This CDR3 has 15 amino acids. The V gene lost 5 bases and the J gene lost 5 bases, with 16 bases spanning the gap. CDR1 MDHEN and CDR2 SYDVKM come from the germline V gene. CDR3 protein: CASSEEARRHNEQFF. CDR3 sequence (DNA): TGTGCCAGCAGTGAAGAGGCGAGAAGACACAATGAGCAGTTCTTC.

The V gene is TRBV5-6, the J gene TRBJ2-3, with TRBD2 matching over 9 bases. The CDR3 contains 14 residues. Germline CDR1 is SGHDT and CDR2 is YYEEEE. V shed 4 bases, J shed 3 bases, and the junction held 3 bases outside the gene matches. In nucleotides, the CDR3 is TGTGCCAGCAGCAAGCGGGGGGAGACAGATACGCAGTATTTT. Translated, it gives CASSKRGETDTQYF.

The chain couples TRBV28 to TRBJ2-2; possibly TRBD1 for D (7 bases). The germline gives CDR1 MDHEN, CDR2 SYDVKM. Trimming took off 2 bases at V and 4 bases at J, with 11 bases between the two ends. There are 15 residues in the CDR3. The CDR3, as DNA: TGTGCCAGCAGTTTAGCCAGGGGGGTCACCGGGGAGCTGTTTTTT. Its translation is CASSLARGVTGELFF.

V is TRBV19 and J is TRBJ1-5, with 7 bases fitting TRBD1. V dropped 4 bases and J dropped 0; count of bases not matched to a gene: 6. Germline CDR1 reads LNHDA; CDR2 reads SQIVND (reference sequence). The CDR3 totals 16 residues. The DNA for the CDR3 is TGTGCCAGTAGTACCGGGACAGCATATAGCAATCAGCCCCAGCATTTT. Amino acid sequence: CASSTGTAYSNQPQHF.

V and J are TRBV11-3 and TRBJ1-1; a weak D match, TRBD1 (5 bases). Trimming took off 5 bases at V and 1 base at J, with 14 bases between the two ends. The CDR3 contains 15 residues. Germline loops: CDR1 SGHNT, CDR2 YENEEA. CDR3 in DNA: TGTGCCAGCAGCCTCCCCCAGGGAAGGAACACTGAAGCTTTCTTT. The encoded protein is CASSLPQGRNTEAFF.

This chain connects TRBV5-1 to TRBJ1-1, with D maybe TRBD1 (5 bases). From germline, CDR1 is SGHRS and CDR2 YFSETQ. The length of the CDR3 is 13 residues. V was cut by 4 bases and J by 4 bases, with 11 bases left in between. CDR3 sequence: CASSRGTLTEAFF. In nucleotides, the CDR3 is TGCGCCAGCAGCCGCGGGACCCTCACTGAAGCTTTCTTT.

V gene TRBV28 combines with J gene TRBJ1-2; 10 positions agree with TRBD1. The length of the CDR3 is 16 residues. Looked up from germline, CDR1 is MDHEN and CDR2 is SYDVKM. Germline trimming cut 3 bases from V and 7 bases from J; bases unmatched to any gene: 11. The CDR3 region is CASSFSFPGQGTGYTF. For the CDR3, the DNA is TGTGCCAGCAGTTTCTCTTTTCCGGGACAGGGGACTGGCTACACCTTC.

Only one count was recorded for this clone. The rearrangement uses TRBV19 and TRBJ1-1; TRBD1 might be the D (6 bases). CDR1 and CDR2 (germline): LNHDA, SQIVND (reference sequence). The CDR3 runs 17 residues. V shed 6 bases and J shed 5 bases, with 25 bases lying between them. CDR3 amino acids: CASSRPLGAGVRTEAFF. The CDR3 DNA sequence: TGTGCCAGTAGCCGACCATTAGGGGCAGGGGTAAGAACTGAAGCTTTCTTT.

A single count supports this clone. The chain carries TRBV5-1 and TRBJ1-2, with TRBD1 matching over 8 bases. CDR3 length: 14 residues. V dropped 0 bases and J dropped 6; count of bases not matched to a gene: 4. The germline V gene has CDR1 SGHRS and CDR2 YFSETQ. CDR3: CASSLGQGIDGYTF. CDR3 nucleotide sequence: TGCGCCAGCAGCTTGGGACAGGGGATTGATGGCTACACCTTC.

The chain couples TRBV10-2 to TRBJ1-1; D gene ambiguous. The ends were cut back, 2 bases at V and 4 bases at J, with 11 bases in the middle. Germline assignment: CDR1 WSHSY and CDR2 SAAADI. The CDR3 has 14 amino acids. The CDR3, as DNA: TGCGCCAGCAGTGAGGGGCTTTCAGGCACTGAAGCTTTCTTT. It codes for CASSEGLSGTEAFF.